Sequencing of this T cell receptor beta chain was carried out in a study of CD8 T cells in Susac syndrome. CDR3 size: 17 residues. Germline assignment: CDR1 SGHDT and CDR2 YYEEEE. Trimming pared 2 bases from V and 4 bases from J, leaving 19 bases between. RNA was extracted with the RNeasy kit, and a quantity of about 0.5 to 1 ug was reverse transcribed using random hexamers. By means of immunoSEQ multiplex PCR, TCR beta CDR3 spanning 54 Vbeta and 13 Jbeta underwent amplification. TCRdb re-derived calls from the immunoSEQ multiplex PCR reads in MiXCR, one entry per CDR3 protein. This table holds more than 85,000 distinct CDR3 sequences, 85% to 95% found once.

Sequenced sample: CD4+ T cells from PBMCs. The genes are TRBV5-6 and TRBJ1-3; D call uncertain. This TCR was recovered from a human donor with Susac syndrome. The CDR3 spells CASSLIRADFSGNTIYF. DNA of the CDR3: TGTGCCAGCAGCTTAATCCGGGCCGATTTTTCCGGAAACACCATATATTTT.